This T cell receptor (beta chain) stems from a study of PD-1 blockade in classical Hodgkin lymphoma. Points from the study as a whole: Baseline TCR diversity was reportedly lower in newly diagnosed patients than in healthy donors. It was reported as lower still in relapsed/refractory patients. Underlying causes for the observed repertoire differences were not defined, possibly disease activity or prior therapy.

CDR3 length: 13 residues. The germline V gene encodes CDR1 KGHSH and CDR2 LQKENI. Between the trimmed V and J ends, which lost 3 bases and 4 bases, there was a span of 7 bases. There was relapse after autologous stem cell transplantation in every patient, and there was variation in brentuximab vedotin exposure. For this clone: Its antigen is unidentified. Other DNA sequences in this specimen translate into the identical CDR3.

Measured with immunoSEQ multiplex PCR; TCRdb has only the in-frame clones, and not every one. This table holds 41,000 or so clones, roughly three quarters found once. The clonotype comes from a human donor with classical Hodgkin lymphoma. The V gene is TRBV18, the J gene TRBJ1-5; D gene unclear. Specimen: peripheral blood mononuclear cells (PBMCs), collected at baseline. CDR3 sequence: CASSPGQNQPQHF. The CDR3, as DNA: TGTGCCAGCTCACCCGGCCAGAATCAGCCCCAGCATTTT.